This T cell receptor (beta chain) was recorded in a study of spatial heterogeneity in lung cancer. Sample time point: sample taken at primary tumor resection. Whole RNA obtained from tumor, nontumor lung or frozen PBMC underwent sequencing without sorting. In its sample, this clonotype was seen a few times. V lost 3 bases to trimming and J lost 5 bases, with 3 bases between them. CDR1 is MDHEN and CDR2 is SYDVKM in the germline V gene. This CDR3 contains 11 residues. TCRdb reprocessed the 5' RACE reads with MiXCR, giving one entry per CDR3 protein. The profile shows about 2,200 distinct CDR3 sequences, 17% of them singletons.

This TCR was recovered from a male donor with early-stage non-small cell lung cancer. The chain combines TRBV28 with TRBJ2-3; D is undetermined. This specimen was PBMCs, taken at surgery. The CDR3 bases are TGTGCCAGCAGTTTCCAAGATACGCAGTATTTT. This sequence encodes CASSFQDTQYF.